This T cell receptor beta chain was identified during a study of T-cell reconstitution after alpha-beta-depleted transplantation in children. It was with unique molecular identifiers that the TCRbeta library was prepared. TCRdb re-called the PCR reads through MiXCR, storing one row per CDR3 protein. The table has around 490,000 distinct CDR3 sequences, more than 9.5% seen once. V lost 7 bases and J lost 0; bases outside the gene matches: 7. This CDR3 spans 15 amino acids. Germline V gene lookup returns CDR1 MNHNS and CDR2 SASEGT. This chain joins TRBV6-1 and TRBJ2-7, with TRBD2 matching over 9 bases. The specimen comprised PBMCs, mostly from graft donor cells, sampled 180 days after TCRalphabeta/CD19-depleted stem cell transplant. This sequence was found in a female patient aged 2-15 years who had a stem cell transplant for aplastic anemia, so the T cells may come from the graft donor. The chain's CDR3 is CASKTAGGSSYEQYF. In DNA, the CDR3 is TGTGCCAGCAAGACAGCGGGGGGAAGCTCCTACGAGCAGTACTTC.